This T cell receptor beta chain was found in a study of CD8+CD57+ T cells in acquired aplastic anemia. Overall study context: Sorted CD4+ and CD8+ cells yielded DNA averaging around 3.5 ug.

Sequencing involved patients with CD8+CD57+ cell expansion previously shown by flow cytometry. V lost 8 bases, J lost 8 bases, and 10 bases lay in between. The CDR3 spans 12 residues. Germline assignment: CDR1 SNHLY and CDR2 FYNNEI. Genomic DNA, the template, was used for profiling of the TCR beta VDJ and CDR3. TCRdb processed the reads anew with MiXCR; each CDR3 protein has one entry. The sample consists of 250,000 to 300,000 distinct CDR3 sequences, approximately 60% of them appearing once. The TCR originated in a human donor with aplastic anemia. The source material was sorted CD4+, CD8+, or CD8+CD57+ T cells (not recorded which) from PBMCs. The chain is built from TRBV2 and TRBJ1-6; D unclear. The CDR3 sequence is CASADSDSPLHF. In nucleotides, the CDR3 is TGTGCCAGCGCCGACTCCGATTCACCCCTCCACTTT.